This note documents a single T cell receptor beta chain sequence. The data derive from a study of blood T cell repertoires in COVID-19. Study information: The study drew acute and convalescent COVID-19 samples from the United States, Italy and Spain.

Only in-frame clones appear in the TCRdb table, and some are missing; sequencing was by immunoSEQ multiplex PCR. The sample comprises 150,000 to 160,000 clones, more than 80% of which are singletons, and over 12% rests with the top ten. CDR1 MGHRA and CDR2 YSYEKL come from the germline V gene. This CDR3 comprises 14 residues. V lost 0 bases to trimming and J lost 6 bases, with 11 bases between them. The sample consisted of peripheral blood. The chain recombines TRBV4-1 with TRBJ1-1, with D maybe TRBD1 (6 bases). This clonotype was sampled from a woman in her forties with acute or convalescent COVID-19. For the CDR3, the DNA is TGCGCCAGCAGCCAAGAGGGGGCGTCAGCTGAAGCTTTCTTT. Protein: CASSQEGASAEAFF.